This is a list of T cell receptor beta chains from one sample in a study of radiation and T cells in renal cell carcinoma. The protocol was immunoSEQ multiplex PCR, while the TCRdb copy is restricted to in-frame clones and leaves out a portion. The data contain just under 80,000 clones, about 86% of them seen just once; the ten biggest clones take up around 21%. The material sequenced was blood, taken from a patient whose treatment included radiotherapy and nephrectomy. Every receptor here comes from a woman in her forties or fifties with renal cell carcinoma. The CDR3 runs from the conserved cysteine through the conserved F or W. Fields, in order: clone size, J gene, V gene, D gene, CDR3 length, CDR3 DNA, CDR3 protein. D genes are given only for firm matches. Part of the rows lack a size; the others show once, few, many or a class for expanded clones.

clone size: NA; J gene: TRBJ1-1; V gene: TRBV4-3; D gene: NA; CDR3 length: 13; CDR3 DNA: TGCGCCAGCAGCCGGTCAGGGGCCACTGAAGCTTTCTTT; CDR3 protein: CASSRSGATEAFF
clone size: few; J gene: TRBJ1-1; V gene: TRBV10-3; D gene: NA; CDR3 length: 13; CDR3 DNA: TGTGCCATCAAGGCCAGTAAGGACACTGAAGCTTTCTTT; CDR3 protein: CAIKASKDTEAFF
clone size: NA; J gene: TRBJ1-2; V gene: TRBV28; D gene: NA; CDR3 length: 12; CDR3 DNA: TGTGCCAGCACCTCGAGAAGCTATGGCTACACCTTC; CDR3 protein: CASTSRSYGYTF
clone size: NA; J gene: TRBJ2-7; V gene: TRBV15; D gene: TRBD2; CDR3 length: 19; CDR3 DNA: TGTGCCACCAGCAGAGATGGGGTAACTAGCGGGAATCGGGACTACGAGCAGTACTTC; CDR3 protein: CATSRDGVTSGNRDYEQYF
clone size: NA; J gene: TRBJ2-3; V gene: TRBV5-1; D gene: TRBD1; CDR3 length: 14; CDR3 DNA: TGCGCCAGCAGCACCGGGACAGGGACAGATACGCAGTATTTT; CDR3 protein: CASSTGTGTDTQYF
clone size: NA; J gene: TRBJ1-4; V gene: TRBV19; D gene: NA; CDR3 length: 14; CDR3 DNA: TGTGCCAGTAGAGGAGGGTTTGGTTCTCTGAAACTGTTTTTT; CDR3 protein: CASRGGFGSLKLFF
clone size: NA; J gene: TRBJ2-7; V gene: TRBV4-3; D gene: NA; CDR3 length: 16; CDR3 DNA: TGCGCCAGCAGCCAAGGGAAGGACGGGAACTTCTACGAGCAGTACTTC; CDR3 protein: CASSQGKDGNFYEQYF
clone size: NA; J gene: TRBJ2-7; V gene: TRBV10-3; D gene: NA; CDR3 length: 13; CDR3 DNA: TGTGCCATCAGCGTACAGGGAAACTACGAGCAGTACTTC; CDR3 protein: CAISVQGNYEQYF
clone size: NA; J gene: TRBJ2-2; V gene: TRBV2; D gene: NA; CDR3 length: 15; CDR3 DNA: TGTGCCAGCAGGGTCGAGGAGGTGAACACCGGGGAGCTGTTTTTT; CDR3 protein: CASRVEEVNTGELFF
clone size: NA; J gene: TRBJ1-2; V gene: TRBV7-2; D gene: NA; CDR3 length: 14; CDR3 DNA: TGTGCCAGCAGCTTACGGGACGGGAACTATGGCTACACCTTC; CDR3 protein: CASSLRDGNYGYTF
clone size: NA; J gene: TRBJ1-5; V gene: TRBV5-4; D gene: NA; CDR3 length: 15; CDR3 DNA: TGTGCCAGCAGCTTGGGGGGGATGCGCAATCAGCCCCAGCATTTT; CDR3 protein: CASSLGGMRNQPQHF